The sequence of this T cell receptor beta chain was determined in a study of blood T cell repertoires in COVID-19. About the study: Donors in the United States, Italy and Spain gave samples during acute or convalescent COVID-19.

The protocol was immunoSEQ multiplex PCR, while the TCRdb copy is restricted to in-frame clones and leaves out a portion. The profile shows about 260,000 clones, 80% to 90% of them singletons. The CDR3 is made up of 17 amino acids. V was pared by 4 bases and J by 0 bases, with 7 bases of the junction left unmatched. Germline CDR1 SGHKS, CDR2 YYEKEE (reference sequence). The specimen sequenced was PBMCs or T cells enriched from blood (not recorded which). The chain combines TRBV5-5 with TRBJ2-6, with 7 bases matching TRBD1. The TCR originated in a woman aged 25 to 39 with acute COVID-19. The CDR3 is CASSLRQGSSGANVLTF. The CDR3 nucleotides are TGTGCCAGCAGCCTACGACAGGGTTCCTCTGGGGCCAACGTCCTGACTTTC.